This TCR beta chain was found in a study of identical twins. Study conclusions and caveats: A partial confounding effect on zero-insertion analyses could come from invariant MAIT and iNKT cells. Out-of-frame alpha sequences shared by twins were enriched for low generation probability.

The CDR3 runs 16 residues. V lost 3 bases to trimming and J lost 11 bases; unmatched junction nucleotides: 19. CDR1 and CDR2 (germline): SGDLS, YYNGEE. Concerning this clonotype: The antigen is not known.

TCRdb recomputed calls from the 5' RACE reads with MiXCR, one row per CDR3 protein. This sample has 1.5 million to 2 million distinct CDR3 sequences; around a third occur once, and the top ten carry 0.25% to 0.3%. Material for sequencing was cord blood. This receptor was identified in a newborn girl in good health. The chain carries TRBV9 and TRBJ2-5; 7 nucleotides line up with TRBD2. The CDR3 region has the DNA TGTGCCAGCAGCGAGGCGGGAGCTCGGTCTTTGGATGAGCAGTACTTC. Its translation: CASSEAGARSLDEQYF.